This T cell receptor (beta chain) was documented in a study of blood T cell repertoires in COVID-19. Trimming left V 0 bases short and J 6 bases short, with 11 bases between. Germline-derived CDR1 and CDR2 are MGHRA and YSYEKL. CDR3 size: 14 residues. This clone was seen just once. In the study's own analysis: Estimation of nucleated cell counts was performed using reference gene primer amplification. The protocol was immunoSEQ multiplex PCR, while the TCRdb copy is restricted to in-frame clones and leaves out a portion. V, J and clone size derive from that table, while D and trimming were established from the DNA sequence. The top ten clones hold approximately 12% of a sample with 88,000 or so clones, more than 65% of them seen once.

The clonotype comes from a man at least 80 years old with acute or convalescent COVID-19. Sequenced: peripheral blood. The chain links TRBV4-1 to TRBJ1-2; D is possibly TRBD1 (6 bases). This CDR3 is CASSQDDRPHGYTF. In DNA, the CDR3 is TGCGCCAGCAGCCAAGATGACAGGCCCCATGGCTACACCTTC.